This TCR beta chain was found in a study of siplizumab effects on memory and regulatory T cells. General observations from the study: The authors mapped only a minor fraction of alloreactive clones to unstimulated subsets. The Treg-derived share of mappable alloreactive CD4+ clones averaged roughly 64% with siplizumab and roughly 28% in controls.

The V gene's germline CDR1 is SGDLS and CDR2 YYNGEE. The CDR3 extends over 15 amino acids. Trimming took 0 bases from V and 2 from J, leaving 11 bases between them. With respect to this clone: Its antigen remains unknown.

Assaying covered about 99,000 TCR templates per sample. The table came from immunoSEQ multiplex PCR; TCRdb's copy has only in-frame clones and leaves some out. The sample shows around 100,000 clones, more than 90% of them seen only once. This sequence originates from a human donor in good health. The chain is built from TRBV9 and TRBJ2-5; D ambiguous. Sequences were obtained from CD4+ T cells sorted from blood. The CDR3 DNA reads as TGTGCCAGCAGCGTAGGAGGTAGTAATCAAGAGACCCAGTACTTC. It yields the protein CASSVGGSNQETQYF. Complete variable domain (other parts from reference TRBV9 and TRBJ2-5): DSGVTQTPKHLITATGQRVTLRCSPRSGDLSVYWYQQSLDQGLQFLIQYYNGEERAKGNILERFSAQQFPDLHSELNLSSLELGDSALYFCASSVGGSNQETQYFGPGTRLLVL.